The 5 T cell receptor beta chains listed next were all sequenced from one sample in a study of shared clonotypes between healthy human individuals. Profiling relied on immunoSEQ multiplex PCR, and the TCRdb table lists in-frame clones only, not all of them. The data contain about 92,000 clones, roughly three quarters of them seen just once; the ten biggest clones take up about 50%. Sequenced sample: memory CD8+ T cells sorted from blood. As for subset: CD45RO+ cells pooled with CCR7-negative TemRA cells. The receptors derive from a man aged 30 to 45 in good health.

V and J are TRBV5-1 and TRBJ2-5; D is unclear. Per the germline V gene, CDR1 is SGHRS and CDR2 is YFSETQ. V lost 3 bases and J 4 bases, leaving 13 bases between the germline ends. This CDR3 spans 14 amino acids. This CDR3 is CASSSDGPSETQYF. In nucleotides, the CDR3 is TGCGCCAGCAGCTCCGACGGACCGTCAGAGACCCAGTACTTC.

This rearrangement joins TRBV10-3 to TRBJ1-5; D is unresolved. This CDR3 contains 15 residues. V gave up 3 bases and J gave up 0 bases, with 9 bases separating them. The germline V gene has CDR1 ENHRY and CDR2 SYGVKD. This CDR3 reads CAISDGQSSNQPQHF. The CDR3 DNA follows: TGTGCCATCAGTGATGGTCAATCTAGCAATCAGCCCCAGCATTTT.

V gene TRBV7-9 combines with J gene TRBJ2-3, with D hard to call. V was clipped by 5 bases and J by 4 bases, with 10 bases between them. CDR1 is SEHNR and CDR2 is FQNEAQ in the germline V gene (reference sequence). The CDR3 sequence is 13 residues long. The CDR3 sequence is CASSPHPSDTQYF. In DNA form, the CDR3 reads TGTGCCAGCAGCCCCCACCCATCAGATACGCAGTATTTT.

This clone was picked up one time. The chain carries TRBV11-2 and TRBJ2-7; D is ambiguous. Germline CDR1 SGHAT, CDR2 FQNNGV. The germline V and J ends were trimmed by 2 bases and 6 bases, with 11 bases remaining between them. The CDR3 covers 13 residues. The DNA of the CDR3 is TGTGCCAGCAGCTTAACCCGACAAGGCGAGCAGTACTTC. The encoded protein is CASSLTRQGEQYF.

This chain links TRBV11-1 with TRBJ2-1, with D tentatively TRBD2 (5 bases). V lost 2 bases, J lost 8 bases, and 10 bases lay in between. Germline assignment: CDR1 SGHAT and CDR2 FQDESV (reference sequence). The CDR3 spans 13 residues. The CDR3 nucleotides read TGTGCCAGCAGCTTATCCTCCGGGGATGAGCAGTTCTTC. This translates into CASSLSSGDEQFF.